A selection of T cell receptor beta chains follows, all from one sample in a study of early T cells in non-severe SARS-CoV-2 infection. TCRdb redid the calling of the 5' RACE reads with MiXCR, one entry per CDR3 protein. This table holds 100,000 or so distinct CDR3 sequences, approximately 16% found once. The material was whole blood, obtained at baseline. The receptors shown here come from an adult who was a healthcare worker with PCR-confirmed SARS-CoV-2 infection or an uninfected control (not recorded which). Each CDR3 is given with its conserved first and last residue. The order of the fields is clone size, J gene, V gene, CDR3 protein. Part of the rows lack a size; the others show once, few, many or a class for expanded clones.

size: -; J: TRBJ2-1; V: TRBV6-6; CDR3: CASWSGGAYNEQFF
size: few; J: TRBJ2-4; V: TRBV9; CDR3: CASSVGSMGDIQYF
size: -; J: TRBJ2-7; V: TRBV20-1; CDR3: CSATLSQRETYEQYF
size: -; J: TRBJ2-3; V: TRBV12-5; CDR3: CASDLTNIFLADCTDTQYF
size: -; J: TRBJ2-1; V: TRBV7-9; CDR3: CASSSTLQGVFDNEQFF
size: -; J: TRBJ2-7; V: TRBV3-1; CDR3: CASSAQPQGYEQYF
size: -; J: TRBJ1-2; V: TRBV6-2/TRBV6-3; CDR3: CASSYSQNYGYTF
size: few; J: TRBJ2-5; V: TRBV5-1; CDR3: CASSLGTPQETQYF
size: few; J: TRBJ2-4; V: TRBV2; CDR3: CASITDRGNIQYF
size: few; J: TRBJ1-2; V: TRBV28; CDR3: CASGGQGYAYGYTF
size: many; J: TRBJ2-1; V: TRBV4-2; CDR3: CASSQEGAPSLAGPYNEQFF
size: -; J: TRBJ2-7; V: TRBV7-2; CDR3: CASSLAPSGVYSEQYF
size: -; J: TRBJ2-1; V: TRBV12-3/TRBV12-4; CDR3: CASSLSDSGRIDEQFF
size: few; J: TRBJ2-7; V: TRBV25-1; CDR3: CASSPSGSIDEQYF
size: -; J: TRBJ2-2; V: TRBV27; CDR3: CASSFGTENTGELFF
size: -; J: TRBJ2-1; V: TRBV11-2; CDR3: CASSLVSGRAGEQFF
size: -; J: TRBJ1-1; V: TRBV12-3/TRBV12-4; CDR3: CASSSFGGMNTEAFF
size: many; J: TRBJ1-2; V: TRBV28; CDR3: CASSSSNYGQPTTNHYLWSYTF